This T cell receptor beta chain was identified during a study of shared clonotypes between healthy human individuals. Across the study: Those who served as donors were a couple of women and three men between the ages of 18 and 49.

Data came from immunoSEQ multiplex PCR; TCRdb stores just in-frame clones and leaves some out. The sample holds about 590,000 clones, about 95% seen once. CD45RO negativity and positive selection for CCR7 defined naive CD8 cells, a population that excluded terminally differentiated effector memory CD45RA+ cells. The study drew its donors from healthy HIV-negative adults without recent acute infections or vaccinations. The CDR3 contains 16 residues. The ends lost 0 bases at V and 2 bases at J; junction bases unmatched: 4. Looked up from germline, CDR1 is MNHEY and CDR2 is SMNVEV (reference sequence). This receptor was obtained from a woman aged 25 to 39 in good health. The sequenced material came from naive CD8+ T cells sorted from blood. This rearrangement joins TRBV27 to TRBJ1-2; TRBD1 aligns across 9 bases. The CDR3: CASSLSLGTGNYGYTF. The CDR3 DNA is TGTGCCAGCAGTTTATCATTGGGGACAGGGAACTATGGCTACACCTTC.